Listed below are T cell receptor beta chains from one sample, sequenced in a study of T cells after yellow fever vaccination. TCRdb called the 5' RACE reads again in MiXCR, with one record for every CDR3 protein. The repertoire holds 340,000 or so distinct CDR3 sequences, with roughly an eighth as singletons. Sequencing used CD4+ T cells sorted from PBMCs, obtained 15 days after the yellow fever booster vaccination. The receptors were gathered from a man younger than 35 who received the YFV17D yellow fever vaccine. CDR3s include the opening cysteine and the closing phenylalanine or tryptophan. The order of the fields is D gene, J gene, V gene, clone size, CDR3 protein, CDR3 DNA. The D gene is left open where the match is weak. The size of a clone is reported for some rows only, either as once, few or many, or as a class for expanded clones.

D gene: -
J gene: TRBJ1-1
V gene: TRBV5-1
clone size: many
CDR3 protein: CASSLVNTEAFF
CDR3 DNA: TGCGCCAGCAGCTTGGTCAACACTGAAGCTTTCTTT

D gene: TRBD1
J gene: TRBJ2-2
V gene: TRBV5-1
clone size: few
CDR3 protein: CASSRIGTANTGELFF
CDR3 DNA: TGCGCCAGCAGTCGTATCGGGACAGCGAACACCGGGGAGCTGTTTTTT

D gene: -
J gene: TRBJ2-3
V gene: TRBV6-5
clone size: -
CDR3 protein: CASSPSVGGRRDTQYF
CDR3 DNA: TGTGCCAGCAGTCCCTCAGTGGGGGGGCGGAGAGATACGCAGTATTTT

D gene: -
J gene: TRBJ2-3
V gene: TRBV5-4
clone size: few
CDR3 protein: CASSPGGGPDTQYF
CDR3 DNA: TGTGCCAGCAGCCCCGGGGGTGGGCCAGATACGCAGTATTTT

D gene: -
J gene: TRBJ2-1
V gene: TRBV7-9
clone size: few
CDR3 protein: CASSLRTSTDNEQFF
CDR3 DNA: TGTGCCAGCAGCTTAAGGACGAGTACCGACAATGAGCAGTTCTTC

D gene: -
J gene: TRBJ2-3
V gene: TRBV20-1
clone size: -
CDR3 protein: CSASGHPSTDTQYF
CDR3 DNA: TGCAGTGCTAGTGGACACCCTAGCACAGATACGCAGTATTTT

D gene: TRBD1
J gene: TRBJ1-2
V gene: TRBV28
clone size: -
CDR3 protein: CAILPRGPVGYGYTF
CDR3 DNA: TGTGCCATCCTTCCCAGGGGGCCGGTCGGCTATGGCTACACCTTC

D gene: -
J gene: TRBJ2-7
V gene: TRBV4-3
clone size: -
CDR3 protein: CASSQRWQNSYEQYF
CDR3 DNA: TGCGCCAGCAGCCAAAGGTGGCAAAACTCCTACGAGCAGTACTTC

D gene: -
J gene: TRBJ2-4
V gene: TRBV20-1
clone size: few
CDR3 protein: CSAPPRGIKNIQYF
CDR3 DNA: TGCAGTGCTCCTCCCAGGGGTATTAAAAACATTCAGTACTTC

D gene: -
J gene: TRBJ1-5
V gene: TRBV9
clone size: few
CDR3 protein: CASPGSGRYSQPQHF
CDR3 DNA: TGTGCCAGCCCTGGATCAGGGAGGTACTCGCAGCCCCAGCATTTT

D gene: -
J gene: TRBJ2-7
V gene: TRBV7-9
clone size: few
CDR3 protein: CASSSLGDTTYEQYF
CDR3 DNA: TGTGCCAGCAGCTCCTTAGGGGACACCACCTACGAGCAGTACTTC

D gene: -
J gene: TRBJ2-4
V gene: TRBV6-6
clone size: few
CDR3 protein: CASSSGTGNIQYF
CDR3 DNA: TGTGCCAGCAGTTCAGGGACCGGAAACATTCAGTACTTC

D gene: -
J gene: TRBJ1-1
V gene: TRBV20-1
clone size: many
CDR3 protein: CSALGGNTEAFF
CDR3 DNA: TGCAGTGCTCTCGGCGGGAACACTGAAGCTTTCTTT

D gene: -
J gene: TRBJ2-3
V gene: TRBV4-3
clone size: -
CDR3 protein: CASSQSELLGRTLRVDTQYF
CDR3 DNA: TGCGCCAGCAGCCAATCAGAACTTTTGGGACGGACTCTCCGGGTTGATACGCAGTATTTT

D gene: -
J gene: TRBJ1-1
V gene: TRBV29-1
clone size: -
CDR3 protein: CSVQQKLSNTEAFF
CDR3 DNA: TGCAGCGTTCAGCAGAAACTCTCGAACACTGAAGCTTTCTTT

D gene: -
J gene: TRBJ1-2
V gene: TRBV7-2
clone size: few
CDR3 protein: CASSLGATRFDGYTF
CDR3 DNA: TGTGCCAGCAGCCTAGGGGCAACCCGCTTCGATGGCTACACCTTC

D gene: -
J gene: TRBJ1-4
V gene: TRBV7-9
clone size: few
CDR3 protein: CASSPRDGRMVEKLFF
CDR3 DNA: TGTGCCAGCAGCCCCCGGGACGGGAGGATGGTTGAAAAACTGTTTTTT

D gene: TRBD1
J gene: TRBJ1-5
V gene: TRBV18
clone size: -
CDR3 protein: CASSPRGTGGNQPQHF
CDR3 DNA: TGTGCCAGCTCACCACGGGGTACAGGGGGCAATCAGCCCCAGCATTTT

D gene: -
J gene: TRBJ1-2
V gene: TRBV7-2
clone size: few
CDR3 protein: CASSPPGGSPYGYTF
CDR3 DNA: TGTGCCAGCAGCCCACCGGGAGGTTCTCCTTATGGCTACACCTTC

D gene: TRBD1
J gene: TRBJ1-1
V gene: TRBV18
clone size: -
CDR3 protein: CASSLGQGAIEAFF
CDR3 DNA: TGTGCCAGCTCACTTGGGCAGGGGGCGATTGAAGCTTTCTTT

D gene: -
J gene: TRBJ1-1
V gene: TRBV29-1
clone size: few
CDR3 protein: CSVEQAGLGRVAEAFF
CDR3 DNA: TGCAGCGTTGAACAGGCGGGCCTAGGGAGGGTCGCTGAAGCTTTCTTT

D gene: TRBD1
J gene: TRBJ1-1
V gene: TRBV29-1
clone size: few
CDR3 protein: CSVDTGEADTEAFF
CDR3 DNA: TGCAGCGTTGATACAGGGGAGGCGGACACTGAAGCTTTCTTT

D gene: -
J gene: TRBJ2-4
V gene: TRBV29-1
clone size: many
CDR3 protein: CSVEDNAGRKNIQYF
CDR3 DNA: TGCAGCGTTGAAGATAATGCGGGGAGGAAAAACATTCAGTACTTC

D gene: TRBD2
J gene: TRBJ2-1
V gene: TRBV14
clone size: few
CDR3 protein: CASSAFMGLAGVEQFF
CDR3 DNA: TGTGCCAGCAGCGCGTTTATGGGACTAGCGGGAGTTGAGCAGTTCTTC

D gene: TRBD2
J gene: TRBJ2-7
V gene: TRBV10-2
clone size: few
CDR3 protein: CASTETSGGTSYEQYF
CDR3 DNA: TGCGCCAGCACTGAGACTAGCGGGGGAACCTCCTACGAGCAGTACTTC

D gene: TRBD1
J gene: TRBJ2-3
V gene: TRBV5-1
clone size: many
CDR3 protein: CAINPGQGHADTQYF
CDR3 DNA: TGCGCCATCAACCCGGGACAGGGGCACGCGGATACGCAGTATTTT

D gene: -
J gene: TRBJ2-2
V gene: TRBV25-1
clone size: -
CDR3 protein: CASSESAYTGELFF
CDR3 DNA: TGTGCCAGCAGTGAATCGGCGTACACCGGGGAGCTGTTTTTT

D gene: -
J gene: TRBJ2-2
V gene: TRBV7-9
clone size: few
CDR3 protein: CASSLWGDPGELFF
CDR3 DNA: TGTGCCAGCAGCTTATGGGGGGACCCCGGGGAGCTGTTTTTT

D gene: TRBD2
J gene: TRBJ2-3
V gene: TRBV4-3
clone size: many
CDR3 protein: CASSQAAGETDTQYF
CDR3 DNA: TGCGCCAGCAGCCAAGCTGCGGGGGAGACAGATACGCAGTATTTT

D gene: -
J gene: TRBJ1-1
V gene: TRBV25-1
clone size: few
CDR3 protein: CASSDPRGLTEAFF
CDR3 DNA: TGTGCCAGCAGTGACCCCAGGGGTCTAACTGAAGCTTTCTTT

D gene: -
J gene: TRBJ2-3
V gene: TRBV29-1
clone size: many
CDR3 protein: CSLIFADTQYF
CDR3 DNA: TGCAGCCTCATCTTTGCAGATACGCAGTATTTT

D gene: -
J gene: TRBJ1-2
V gene: TRBV5-1
clone size: -
CDR3 protein: CASSPGDNYGYTF
CDR3 DNA: TGCGCCAGCAGCCCAGGGGATAACTATGGCTACACCTTC

D gene: TRBD1
J gene: TRBJ1-2
V gene: TRBV29-1
clone size: few
CDR3 protein: CSVGYYAGQGGEGYTF
CDR3 DNA: TGCAGCGTTGGATATTACGCGGGACAGGGGGGTGAGGGCTACACCTTC

D gene: -
J gene: TRBJ2-3
V gene: TRBV20-1
clone size: -
CDR3 protein: CSARVASTDTQYF
CDR3 DNA: TGCAGTGCCCGGGTAGCCAGCACAGATACGCAGTATTTT

D gene: -
J gene: TRBJ2-5
V gene: TRBV29-1
clone size: many
CDR3 protein: CSTRGETQYF
CDR3 DNA: TGCAGCACACGGGGAGAGACCCAGTACTTC

D gene: TRBD2
J gene: TRBJ2-3
V gene: TRBV28
clone size: -
CDR3 protein: CASSLAPTSGGSDTQYF
CDR3 DNA: TGTGCCAGCAGTTTAGCCCCGACTAGCGGGGGATCAGATACGCAGTATTTT

D gene: -
J gene: TRBJ1-1
V gene: TRBV9
clone size: -
CDR3 protein: CASSVEGGLTEAFF
CDR3 DNA: TGTGCCAGCAGCGTAGAGGGAGGATTAACTGAAGCTTTCTTT

D gene: -
J gene: TRBJ2-5
V gene: TRBV27
clone size: few
CDR3 protein: CASSSRNKNDQETQYF
CDR3 DNA: TGTGCCAGCAGTTCCCGCAATAAGAACGACCAAGAGACCCAGTACTTC

D gene: -
J gene: TRBJ2-7
V gene: TRBV7-9
clone size: -
CDR3 protein: CASSYRTLVNEQYF
CDR3 DNA: TGTGCCAGCAGCTACCGGACACTGGTGAACGAGCAGTACTTC

D gene: TRBD2
J gene: TRBJ2-1
V gene: TRBV3-1
clone size: -
CDR3 protein: CASSLLTSGVYNEQFF
CDR3 DNA: TGTGCCAGCAGCCTCCTTACTAGCGGAGTCTACAATGAGCAGTTCTTC